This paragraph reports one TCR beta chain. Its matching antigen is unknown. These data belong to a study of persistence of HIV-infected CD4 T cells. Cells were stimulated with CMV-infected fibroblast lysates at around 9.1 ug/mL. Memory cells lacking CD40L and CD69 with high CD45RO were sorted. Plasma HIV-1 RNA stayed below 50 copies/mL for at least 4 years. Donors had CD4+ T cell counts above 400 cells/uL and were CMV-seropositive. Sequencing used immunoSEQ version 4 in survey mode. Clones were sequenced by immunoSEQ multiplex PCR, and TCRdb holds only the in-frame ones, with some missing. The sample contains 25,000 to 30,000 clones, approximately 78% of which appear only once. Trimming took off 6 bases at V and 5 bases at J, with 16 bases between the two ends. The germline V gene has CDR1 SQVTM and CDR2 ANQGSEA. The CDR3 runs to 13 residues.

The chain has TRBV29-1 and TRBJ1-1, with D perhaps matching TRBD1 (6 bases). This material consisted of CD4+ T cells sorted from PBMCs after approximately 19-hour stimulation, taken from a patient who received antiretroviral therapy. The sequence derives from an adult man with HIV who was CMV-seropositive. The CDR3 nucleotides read TGCAGCGTGGAAACAGGGACTAGAACTGAAGCTTTCTTT. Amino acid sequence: CSVETGTRTEAFF.